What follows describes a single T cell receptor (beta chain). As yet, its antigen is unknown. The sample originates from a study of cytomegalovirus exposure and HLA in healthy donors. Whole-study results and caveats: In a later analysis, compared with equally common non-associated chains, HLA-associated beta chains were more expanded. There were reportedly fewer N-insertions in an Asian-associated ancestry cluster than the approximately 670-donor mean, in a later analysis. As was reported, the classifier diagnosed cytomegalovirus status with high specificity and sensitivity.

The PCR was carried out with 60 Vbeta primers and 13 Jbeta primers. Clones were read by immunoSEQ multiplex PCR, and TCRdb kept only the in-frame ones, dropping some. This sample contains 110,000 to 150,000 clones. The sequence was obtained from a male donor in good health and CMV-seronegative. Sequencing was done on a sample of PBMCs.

The chain's CDR3 is CASSFFKENSPLHF. The DNA for the CDR3 is TGTGCCAGCAGTTTTTTCAAGGAGAATTCACCCCTCCACTTT. This rearrangement joins TRBV27 to TRBJ1-6, with D unresolved. CDR3 length: 14 residues. Between the trimmed V and J ends, which lost 3 bases and 7 bases, there was a span of 10 bases. Germline CDR1 reads MNHEY; CDR2 reads SMNVEV (reference sequence).